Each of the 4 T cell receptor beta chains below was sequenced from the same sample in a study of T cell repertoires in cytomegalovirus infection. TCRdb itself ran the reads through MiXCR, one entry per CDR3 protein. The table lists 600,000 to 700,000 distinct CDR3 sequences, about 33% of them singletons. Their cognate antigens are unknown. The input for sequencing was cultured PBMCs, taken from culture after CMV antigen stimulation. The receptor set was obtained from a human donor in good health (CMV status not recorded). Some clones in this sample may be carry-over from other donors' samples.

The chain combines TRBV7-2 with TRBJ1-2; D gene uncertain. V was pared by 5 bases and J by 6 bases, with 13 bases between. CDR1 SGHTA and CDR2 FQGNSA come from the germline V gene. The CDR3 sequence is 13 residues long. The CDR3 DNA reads TGTGCCAGCAGCCCCACCACAGACAATGGCTACACCTTC. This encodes CASSPTTDNGYTF.

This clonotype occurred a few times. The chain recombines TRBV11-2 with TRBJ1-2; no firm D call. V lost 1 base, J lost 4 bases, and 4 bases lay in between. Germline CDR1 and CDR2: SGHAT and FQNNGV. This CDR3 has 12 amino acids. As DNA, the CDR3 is TGTGCCAGCAGCTTAGCGACCTATGGCTACACCTTC. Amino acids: CASSLATYGYTF.

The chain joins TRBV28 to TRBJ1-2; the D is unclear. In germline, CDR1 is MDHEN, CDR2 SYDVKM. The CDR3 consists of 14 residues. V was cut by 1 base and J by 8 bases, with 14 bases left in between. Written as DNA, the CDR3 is TGTGCCAGCAGTTTATTCCCGGGGTGGGGAGGCTACACCTTC. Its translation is CASSLFPGWGGYTF.

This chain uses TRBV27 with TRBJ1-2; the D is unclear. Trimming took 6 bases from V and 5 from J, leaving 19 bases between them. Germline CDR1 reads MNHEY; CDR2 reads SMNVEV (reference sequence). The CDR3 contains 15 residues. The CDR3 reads CASSQDPELVYGYTF. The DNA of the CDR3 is TGTGCCAGCAGCCAGGATCCGGAGTTAGTTTATGGCTACACCTTC.